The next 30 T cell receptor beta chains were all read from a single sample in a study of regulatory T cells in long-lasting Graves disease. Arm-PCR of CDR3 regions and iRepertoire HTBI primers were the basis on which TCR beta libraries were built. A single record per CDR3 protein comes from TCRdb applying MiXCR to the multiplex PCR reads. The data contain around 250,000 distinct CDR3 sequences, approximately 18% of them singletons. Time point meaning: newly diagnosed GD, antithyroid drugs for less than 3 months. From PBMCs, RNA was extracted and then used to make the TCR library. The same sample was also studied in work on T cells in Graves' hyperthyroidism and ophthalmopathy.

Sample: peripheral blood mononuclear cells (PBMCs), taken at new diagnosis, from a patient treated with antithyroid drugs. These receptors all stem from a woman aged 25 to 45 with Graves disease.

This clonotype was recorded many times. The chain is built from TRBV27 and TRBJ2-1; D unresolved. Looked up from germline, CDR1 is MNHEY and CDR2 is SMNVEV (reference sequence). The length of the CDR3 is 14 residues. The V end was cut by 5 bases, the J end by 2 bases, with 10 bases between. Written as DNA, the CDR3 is TGTGCCAGCAGTCCAACCCCCACCTACAATGAGCAGTTCTTC. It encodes CASSPTPTYNEQFF.

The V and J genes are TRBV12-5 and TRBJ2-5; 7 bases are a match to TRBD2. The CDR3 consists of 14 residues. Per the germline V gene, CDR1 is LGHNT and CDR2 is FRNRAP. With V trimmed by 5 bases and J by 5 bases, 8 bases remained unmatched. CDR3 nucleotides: TGTGCTAGTGGTCCCTGGGGGGGAGGGGAGACCCAGTACTTC. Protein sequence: CASGPWGGGETQYF.

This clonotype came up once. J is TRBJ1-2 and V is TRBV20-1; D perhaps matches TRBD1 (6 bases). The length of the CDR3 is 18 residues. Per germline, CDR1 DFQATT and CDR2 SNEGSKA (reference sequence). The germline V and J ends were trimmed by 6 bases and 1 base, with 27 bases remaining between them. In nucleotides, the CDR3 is TGCAGTGCAGGGCGAGCGGGGGCACAGGAGCGCTATAACTATGGCTACACCTTC. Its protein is CSAGRAGAQERYNYGYTF.

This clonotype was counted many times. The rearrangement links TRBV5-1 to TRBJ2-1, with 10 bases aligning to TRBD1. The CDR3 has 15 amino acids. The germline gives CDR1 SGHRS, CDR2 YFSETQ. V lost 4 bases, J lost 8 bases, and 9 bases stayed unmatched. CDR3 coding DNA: TGCGCCAGCAGCAAGGCCGGGACAGGGGTCGATGAGCAGTTCTTC. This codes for CASSKAGTGVDEQFF. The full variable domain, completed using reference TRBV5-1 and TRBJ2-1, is KAGVTQTPRYLIKTRGQQVTLSCSPISGHRSVSWYQQTPGQGLQFLFEYFSETQRNKGNFPGRFSGRQFSNSRSEMNVSTLELGDSALYLCASSKAGTGVDEQFFGPGTRLTVL.

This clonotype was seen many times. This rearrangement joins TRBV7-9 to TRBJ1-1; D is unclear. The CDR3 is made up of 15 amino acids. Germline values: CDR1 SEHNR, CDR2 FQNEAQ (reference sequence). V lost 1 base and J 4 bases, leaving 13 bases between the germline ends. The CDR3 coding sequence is TGTGCCAGCAGCTTAGAGCCCGGGTACGGCACTGAAGCTTTCTTT. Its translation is CASSLEPGYGTEAFF.

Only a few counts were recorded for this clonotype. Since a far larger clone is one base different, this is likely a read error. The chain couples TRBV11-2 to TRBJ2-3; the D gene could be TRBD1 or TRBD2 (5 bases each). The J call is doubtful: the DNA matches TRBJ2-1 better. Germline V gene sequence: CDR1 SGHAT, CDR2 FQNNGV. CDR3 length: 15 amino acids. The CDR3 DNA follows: TGTGCCAGCAGCGTGGGACCGCCCTCCTACAGTGAGCAGTTCTTC. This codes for CASSVGPPSYSEQFF.

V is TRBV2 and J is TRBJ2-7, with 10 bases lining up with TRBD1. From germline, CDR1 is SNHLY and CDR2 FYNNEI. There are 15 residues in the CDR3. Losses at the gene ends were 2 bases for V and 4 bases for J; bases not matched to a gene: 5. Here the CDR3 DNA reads TGTGCCAGCAGTGAATCAGGGACAGGGGTGTACGAGCAGTACTTC. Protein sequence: CASSESGTGVYEQYF. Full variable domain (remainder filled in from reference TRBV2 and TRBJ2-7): EPEVTQTPSHQVTQMGQEVILRCVPISNHLYFYWYRQILGQKVEFLVSFYNNEISEKSEIFDDQFSVERPDGSNFTLKIRSTKLEDSAMYFCASSESGTGVYEQYFGPGTRLTVT.

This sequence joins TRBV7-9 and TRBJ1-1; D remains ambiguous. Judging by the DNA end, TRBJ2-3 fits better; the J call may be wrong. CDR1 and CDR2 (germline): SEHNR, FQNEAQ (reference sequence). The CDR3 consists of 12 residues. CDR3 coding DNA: TGTGCCAGCAGCTCAATTCGGGATACGCAGTATTTT. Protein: CASSSIRDTQYF.

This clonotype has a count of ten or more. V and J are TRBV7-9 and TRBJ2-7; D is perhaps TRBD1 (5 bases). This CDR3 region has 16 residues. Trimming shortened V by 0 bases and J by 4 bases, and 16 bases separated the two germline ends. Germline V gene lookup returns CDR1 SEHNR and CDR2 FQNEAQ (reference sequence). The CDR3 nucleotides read TGTGCCAGCAGCTTAGCTAGGACAAGTCAGGCTTACGAGCAGTACTTC. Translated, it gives CASSLARTSQAYEQYF. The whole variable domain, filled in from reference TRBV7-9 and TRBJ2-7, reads DTGVSQNPRHKITKRGQNVTFRCDPISEHNRLYWYRQTLGQGPEFLTYFQNEAQLEKSRLLSDRFSAERPKGSFSTLEIQRTEQGDSAMYLCASSLARTSQAYEQYFGPGTRLTVT.

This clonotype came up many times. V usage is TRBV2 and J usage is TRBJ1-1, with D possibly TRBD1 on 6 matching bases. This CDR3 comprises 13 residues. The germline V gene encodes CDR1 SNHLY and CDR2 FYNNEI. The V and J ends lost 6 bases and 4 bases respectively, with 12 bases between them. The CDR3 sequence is CASRGAGATEAFF. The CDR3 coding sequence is TGTGCCAGCAGGGGGGCCGGAGCCACTGAAGCTTTCTTT.

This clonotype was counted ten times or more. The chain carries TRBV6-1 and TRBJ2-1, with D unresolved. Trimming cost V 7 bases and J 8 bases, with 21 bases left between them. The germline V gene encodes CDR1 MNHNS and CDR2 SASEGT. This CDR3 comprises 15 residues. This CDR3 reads CASTPRSEYPDEQFF. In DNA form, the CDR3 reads TGTGCCAGCACCCCACGATCCGAGTATCCCGATGAGCAGTTCTTC.

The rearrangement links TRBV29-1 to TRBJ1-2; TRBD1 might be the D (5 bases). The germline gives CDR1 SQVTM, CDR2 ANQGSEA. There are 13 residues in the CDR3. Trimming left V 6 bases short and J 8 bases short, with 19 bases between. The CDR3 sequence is CSVDGGISYGYTF. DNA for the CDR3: TGCAGCGTGGATGGGGGGATAAGTTACGGCTACACCTTC.

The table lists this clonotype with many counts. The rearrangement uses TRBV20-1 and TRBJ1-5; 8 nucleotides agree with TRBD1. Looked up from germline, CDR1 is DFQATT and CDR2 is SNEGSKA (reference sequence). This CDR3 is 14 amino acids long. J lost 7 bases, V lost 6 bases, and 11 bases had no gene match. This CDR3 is CSAQTTGAKQPQHF. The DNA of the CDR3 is TGCAGTGCCCAAACGACAGGGGCTAAACAGCCCCAGCATTTT.

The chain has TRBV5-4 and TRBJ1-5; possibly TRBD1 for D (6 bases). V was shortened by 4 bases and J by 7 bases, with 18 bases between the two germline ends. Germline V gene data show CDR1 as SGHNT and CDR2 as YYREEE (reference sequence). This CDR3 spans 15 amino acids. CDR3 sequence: CASSPTPGEGQPQHF. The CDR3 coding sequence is TGTGCCAGCAGCCCCACCCCAGGGGAGGGACAGCCCCAGCATTTT.

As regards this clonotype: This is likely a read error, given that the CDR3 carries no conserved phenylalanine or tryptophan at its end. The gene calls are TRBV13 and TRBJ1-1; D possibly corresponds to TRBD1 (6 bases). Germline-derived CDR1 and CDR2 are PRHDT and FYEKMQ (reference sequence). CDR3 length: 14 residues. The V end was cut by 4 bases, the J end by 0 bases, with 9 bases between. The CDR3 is CASSYRTVNTEAFI. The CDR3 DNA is TGTGCCAGCAGCTATAGGACAGTGAACACTGAAGCTTTCATT.

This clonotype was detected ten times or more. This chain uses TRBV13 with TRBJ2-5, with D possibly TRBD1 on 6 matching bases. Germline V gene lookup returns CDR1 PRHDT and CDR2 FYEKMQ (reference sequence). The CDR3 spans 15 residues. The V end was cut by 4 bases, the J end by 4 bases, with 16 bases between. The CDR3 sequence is CASSYTSQGPETQYF. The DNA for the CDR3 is TGTGCCAGCAGCTACACGTCTCAGGGGCCAGAGACCCAGTACTTC. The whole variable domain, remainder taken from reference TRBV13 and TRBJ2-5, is AAGVIQSPRHLIKEKRETATLKCYPIPRHDTVYWYQQGPGQDPQFLISFYEKMQSDKGSIPDRFSAQQFSDYHSELNMSSLELGDSALYFCASSYTSQGPETQYFGPGTRLLVL.

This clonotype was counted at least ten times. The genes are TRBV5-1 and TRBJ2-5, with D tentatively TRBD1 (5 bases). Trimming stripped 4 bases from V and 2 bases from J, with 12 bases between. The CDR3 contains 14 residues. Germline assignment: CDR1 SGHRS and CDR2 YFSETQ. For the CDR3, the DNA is TGCGCCAGCAGCCAGGGCATTAGACAAGAGACCCAGTACTTC. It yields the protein CASSQGIRQETQYF.

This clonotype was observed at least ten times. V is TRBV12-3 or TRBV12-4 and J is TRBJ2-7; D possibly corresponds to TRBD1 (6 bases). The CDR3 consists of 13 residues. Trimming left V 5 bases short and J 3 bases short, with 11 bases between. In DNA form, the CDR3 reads TGTGCCAGCAGTACACGGACAGACTACGAGCAGTACTTC. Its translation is CASSTRTDYEQYF.

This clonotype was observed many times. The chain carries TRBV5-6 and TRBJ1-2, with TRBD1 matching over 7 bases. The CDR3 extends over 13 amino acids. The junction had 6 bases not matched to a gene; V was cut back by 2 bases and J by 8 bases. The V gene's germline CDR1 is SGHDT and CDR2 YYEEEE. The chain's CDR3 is CASSLYRGGGYTF. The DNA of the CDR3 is TGTGCCAGCAGCTTATACAGGGGAGGGGGCTACACCTTC.

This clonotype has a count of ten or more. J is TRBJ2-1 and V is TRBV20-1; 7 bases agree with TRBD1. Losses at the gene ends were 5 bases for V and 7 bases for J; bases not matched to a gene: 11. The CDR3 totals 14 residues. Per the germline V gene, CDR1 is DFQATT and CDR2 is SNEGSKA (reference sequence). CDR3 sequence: CSALPGQLSNEQFF. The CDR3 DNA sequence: TGCAGTGCTCTCCCGGGACAGCTTTCTAATGAGCAGTTCTTC.

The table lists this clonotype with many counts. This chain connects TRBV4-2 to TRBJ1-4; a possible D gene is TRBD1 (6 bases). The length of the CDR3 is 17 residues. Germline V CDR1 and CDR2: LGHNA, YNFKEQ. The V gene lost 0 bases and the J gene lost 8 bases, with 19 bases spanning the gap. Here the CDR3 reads CASSQDTLGGLGEKLFF. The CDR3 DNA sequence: TGTGCCAGCAGCCAAGACACGCTTGGGGGCCTAGGCGAAAAACTGTTTTTT.

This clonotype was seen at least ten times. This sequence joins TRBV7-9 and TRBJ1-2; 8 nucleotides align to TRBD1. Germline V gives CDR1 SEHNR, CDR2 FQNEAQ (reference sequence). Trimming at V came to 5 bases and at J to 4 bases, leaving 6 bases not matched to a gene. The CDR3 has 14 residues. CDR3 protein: CASSTSDRGYGYTF. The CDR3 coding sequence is TGTGCCAGCAGCACCTCAGACAGGGGCTATGGCTACACCTTC.

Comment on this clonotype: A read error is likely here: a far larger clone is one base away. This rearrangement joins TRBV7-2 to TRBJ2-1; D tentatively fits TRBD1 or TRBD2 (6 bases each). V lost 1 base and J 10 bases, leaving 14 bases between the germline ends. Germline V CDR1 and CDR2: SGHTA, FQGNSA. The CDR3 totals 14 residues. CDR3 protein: CASSLVGGSYEQFF. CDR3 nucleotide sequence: TGTGCCAGCAGCTTAGTGGGGGGCTCCTACGAGCAGTTCTTC.

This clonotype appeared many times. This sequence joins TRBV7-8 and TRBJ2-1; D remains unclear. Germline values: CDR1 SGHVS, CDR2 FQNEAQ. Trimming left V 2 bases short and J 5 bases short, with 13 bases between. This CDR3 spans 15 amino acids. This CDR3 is CASSLFVGLDNEQFF. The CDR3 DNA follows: TGTGCCAGCAGCTTATTTGTCGGCCTTGACAATGAGCAGTTCTTC.

CDR3 protein: CSARAGARNTEAFF. The CDR3 nucleotides read TGCAGTGCTAGAGCTGGAGCCCGGAACACTGAAGCTTTCTTT. The rearrangement joins TRBV20-1 to TRBJ1-1; D unclear. Germline V gene data show CDR1 as DFQATT and CDR2 as SNEGSKA (reference sequence). The CDR3 contains 14 residues. The V end was cut by 1 base, the J end by 1 base, with 10 bases between.

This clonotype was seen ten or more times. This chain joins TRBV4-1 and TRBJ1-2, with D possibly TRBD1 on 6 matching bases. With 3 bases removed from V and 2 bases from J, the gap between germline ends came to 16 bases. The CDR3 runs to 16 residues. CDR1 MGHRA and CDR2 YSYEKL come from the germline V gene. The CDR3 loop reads CASSHIDVRGNYGYTF. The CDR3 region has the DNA TGCGCCAGCAGCCATATCGATGTCAGGGGCAACTATGGCTACACCTTC.

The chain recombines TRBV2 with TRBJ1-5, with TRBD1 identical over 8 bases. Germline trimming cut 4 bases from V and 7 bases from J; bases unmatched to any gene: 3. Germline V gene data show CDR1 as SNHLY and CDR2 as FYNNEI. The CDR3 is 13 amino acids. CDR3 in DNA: TGTGCCAGCAGTGTGACAGGGGACCAGCCCCAGCATTTT. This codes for CASSVTGDQPQHF.

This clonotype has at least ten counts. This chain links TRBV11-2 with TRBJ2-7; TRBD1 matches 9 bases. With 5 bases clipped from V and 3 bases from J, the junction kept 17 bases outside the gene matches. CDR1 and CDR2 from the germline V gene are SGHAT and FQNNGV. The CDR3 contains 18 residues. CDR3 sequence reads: CASSPISRGQGQGYEQYF. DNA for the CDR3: TGTGCCAGCAGCCCAATCTCTCGGGGGCAGGGACAGGGCTACGAGCAGTACTTC.

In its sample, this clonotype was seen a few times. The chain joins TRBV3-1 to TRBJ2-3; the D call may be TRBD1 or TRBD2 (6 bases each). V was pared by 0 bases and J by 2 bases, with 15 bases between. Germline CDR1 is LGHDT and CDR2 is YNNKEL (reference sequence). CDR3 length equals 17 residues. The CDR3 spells CASSQEIMGGPTDTQYF. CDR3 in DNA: TGTGCCAGCAGCCAAGAAATAATGGGGGGCCCCACAGATACGCAGTATTTT.

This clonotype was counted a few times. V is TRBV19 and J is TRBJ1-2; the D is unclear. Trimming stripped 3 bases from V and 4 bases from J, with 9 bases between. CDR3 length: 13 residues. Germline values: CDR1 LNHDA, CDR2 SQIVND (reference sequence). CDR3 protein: CASSIGLPYGYTF. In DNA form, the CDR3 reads TGTGCCAGTAGTATCGGCCTGCCCTATGGCTACACCTTC.